These 27 T cell receptor beta chains share one sample of origin, sequenced in a study of blood T cells in healthy people across ages. Combining a sample-barcoded 5' primer with a J-beta primer mix, a second PCR ran for about 7 to 11 cycles. From the 5' RACE reads, TCRdb called clonotypes with MiXCR, one entry per CDR3 protein. The table includes approximately 810,000 distinct CDR3 sequences, about 36% detected once. Specimen: blood. The receptors stem from a young man in good health.

This clonotype has only one observation. V gene TRBV7-2 combines with J gene TRBJ2-4; either TRBD1 or TRBD2 may fit D (5 bases each). Germline loops: CDR1 SGHTA, CDR2 FQGNSA. The CDR3 has 15 residues. With 4 bases removed from V and 6 bases from J, the gap between germline ends came to 16 bases. The CDR3 sequence is CASSSQWGSGNIQYF. For the CDR3, the DNA is TGTGCCAGCAGCTCACAATGGGGGTCGGGAAACATTCAGTACTTC.

The V gene is TRBV9, the J gene TRBJ2-7, with 8 bases that match TRBD2. CDR1 is SGDLS and CDR2 is YYNGEE in the germline V gene. This CDR3 contains 14 residues. Trimming removed 3 bases from V and 3 bases from J; junction bases left unmatched: 5. The CDR3 nucleotides are TGTGCCAGCAGCGCTGGACTAGCTTACTACGAGCAGTACTTC. Translation gives CASSAGLAYYEQYF.

In regard to this clonotype: Germline is not matched at one junction end, which may reflect a read error. V usage is TRBV20-1 and J usage is TRBJ1-2; 9 bases line up with TRBD1. The CDR3 extends over 13 amino acids. CDR1 and CDR2 (germline): DFQATT, SNEGSKA (reference sequence). In DNA form, the CDR3 reads TGCAGTGCTAGGACAGGGGGGGTTAATGGCTGCACCTTC. Its protein product is CSARTGGVNGCTF.

The chain has TRBV11-2 and TRBJ1-1; TRBD1 might be the D (5 bases). Per the germline V gene, CDR1 is SGHAT and CDR2 is FQNNGV. The CDR3 is 13 residues long. Trimming left V 7 bases short and J 6 bases short, with 15 bases between. The CDR3 loop is CASTLPVGAEAFF. CDR3 DNA: TGTGCCAGCACGCTCCCAGTGGGGGCTGAAGCTTTCTTT.

This clonotype appeared a few times. The chain uses TRBV12-3 or TRBV12-4 and TRBJ1-5, with D possibly being TRBD1 (6 bases). The V end lost 4 bases, the J end lost 4 bases, and 11 bases lay between the germline ends. The CDR3 spans 14 residues. The CDR3 sequence is CASSSDSRNQPQHF. The CDR3 DNA follows: TGTGCCAGCAGTTCGGACAGCAGAAATCAGCCCCAGCATTTT.

The chain carries TRBV3-1 and TRBJ2-3; 7 bases are a match to TRBD2. Per the germline V gene, CDR1 is LGHDT and CDR2 is YNNKEL (reference sequence). There are 15 residues in the CDR3. Losses at the gene ends were 3 bases for V and 1 base for J; bases not matched to a gene: 4. The CDR3 reads CASSHRSGGTDTQYF. The CDR3 nucleotides are TGTGCCAGCAGCCACAGAAGCGGGGGCACAGATACGCAGTATTTT.

The J gene is TRBJ1-2, the V gene TRBV12-3 or TRBV12-4, with D maybe TRBD1 (5 bases). With 2 bases removed from V and 3 bases from J, the gap between germline ends came to 16 bases. The CDR3 spans 16 residues. The chain's CDR3 is CASSLSPVDTYYGYTF. CDR3 coding DNA: TGTGCCAGCAGTTTAAGTCCGGTGGACACCTACTATGGCTACACCTTC.

Worth noting for this clonotype: The junction differs from germline at one of its ends, possibly a read error. CDR3 bases: TGTGCCCGCAGCCAAACCGGGACTAGCGCCGGGGAGCTGTTTTTT. Its protein product is CARSQTGTSAGELFF. The chain combines TRBV4-2 with TRBJ2-2; 10 nucleotides agree with TRBD2. The CDR3 extends over 15 amino acids. Germline V lookup: CDR1 LGHNA, CDR2 YNFKEQ.

This clonotype came up a few times. The rearrangement links TRBV9 to TRBJ1-2; the D gene is possibly TRBD1 (5 bases). The CDR3 consists of 16 residues. Germline V gives CDR1 SGDLS, CDR2 YYNGEE. The V end lost 0 bases, the J end lost 3 bases, and 15 bases lay between the germline ends. Written as DNA, the CDR3 is TGTGCCAGCAGCGTAGATGAGTCCCCCAGGGACTATGGCTACACCTTC. Amino acids: CASSVDESPRDYGYTF.

This clonotype has only a few counts. This chain connects TRBV15 to TRBJ1-2; TRBD1 aligns across 8 bases. Germline CDR1 and CDR2: LNHNV and YYDKDF (reference sequence). V lost 5 bases to trimming and J lost 8 bases; unmatched junction nucleotides: 7. The CDR3 contains 13 residues. In nucleotides, the CDR3 is TGTGCCACCAGCTTGGACAGGGAGGACGGCTACACCTTC. Its protein product is CATSLDREDGYTF.

This sequence joins TRBV7-2 and TRBJ2-2, with 10 bases that match TRBD2. The CDR3 extends over 15 amino acids. V lost 5 bases to trimming and J lost 6 bases; unmatched junction nucleotides: 6. Germline V gene sequence: CDR1 SGHTA, CDR2 FQGNSA. In nucleotides, the CDR3 is TGTGCCAGCAGCGAGAGCGGGGGGGCTGCCGGGGAGCTGTTTTTT. Residues: CASSESGGAAGELFF.

The CDR3 loop reads CASSVSSQETQYF. CDR3 bases: TGTGCCAGCAGTGTATCCAGTCAAGAGACCCAGTACTTC. The chain is built from TRBV12-3 or TRBV12-4 and TRBJ2-5; the D is unclear. V was trimmed by 5 bases and J by 2 bases, leaving 9 bases between them. This CDR3 has 13 amino acids.

This clonotype was found many times. The chain joins TRBV14 to TRBJ1-2, with TRBD1 as a possible D gene (5 bases). This CDR3 spans 14 amino acids. V gave up 4 bases and J gave up 3 bases, with 12 bases separating them. From germline, CDR1 is SGHDN and CDR2 FVKESK. CDR3 sequence reads: CASSPGGGYYGYTF. CDR3 sequence (DNA): TGTGCCAGCAGCCCCGGCGGGGGTTACTATGGCTACACCTTC.

This clonotype was counted at least ten times. The V and J genes are TRBV7-2 and TRBJ2-7; D not resolved. Trimming pared 1 base from V and 3 bases from J, leaving 10 bases between. In germline, CDR1 is SGHTA, CDR2 FQGNSA. The CDR3 totals 14 residues. The CDR3 DNA reads as TGTGCCAGCAGCTTAGAGGTCCCTCACTACGAGCAGTACTTC. This translates into CASSLEVPHYEQYF.

The chain has TRBV20-1 and TRBJ2-1; 11 nucleotides match TRBD2. The junction had 6 bases not matched to a gene; V was cut back by 7 bases and J by 7 bases. The V gene's germline CDR1 is DFQATT and CDR2 SNEGSKA (reference sequence). This CDR3 comprises 13 residues. CDR3 amino acids: CSVVAGGPNEQFF. The CDR3 nucleotides are TGCAGTGTAGTAGCGGGGGGGCCAAATGAGCAGTTCTTC.

Notes on this clonotype: A read error may be the cause here, since a much bigger clone is one base away. The chain combines TRBV10-3 with TRBJ2-1, with 9 bases aligning to TRBD2. The CDR3 runs to 14 residues. The V gene's germline CDR1 is ENHRY and CDR2 SYGVKD. V lost 4 bases, J lost 5 bases, and 3 bases stayed unmatched. CDR3 amino acids: CAISGSSGDNEQFF. The CDR3 bases are TGTGCCATCAGTGGGTCTAGCGGGGACAATGAGCAGTTCTTC.

This clonotype was seen more than once but under ten times. The chain couples TRBV7-2 to TRBJ2-7; D ambiguous. Trimming pared 2 bases from V and 3 bases from J, leaving 14 bases between. This CDR3 has 15 residues. Germline V gives CDR1 SGHTA, CDR2 FQGNSA. The DNA of the CDR3 is TGTGCCAGCAGCTTAAATTCGGGTTATGACTACGAGCAGTACTTC. It encodes CASSLNSGYDYEQYF.

The chain carries TRBV6-1 and TRBJ2-5; 9 nucleotides match TRBD2. Germline trimming cut 2 bases from V and 5 bases from J; bases unmatched to any gene: 6. The CDR3 contains 15 residues. Per the germline V gene, CDR1 is MNHNS and CDR2 is SASEGT. Written as DNA, the CDR3 is TGTGCCAGCAGTGAAAAAAGTCTAGCGGGGGAGACCCAGTACTTC. The encoded protein is CASSEKSLAGETQYF.

This clonotype has ten or more counts. The chain has TRBV2 and TRBJ1-2, with D uncertain. CDR1 is SNHLY and CDR2 is FYNNEI in the germline V gene. V lost 8 bases and J 6 bases, leaving 13 bases between the germline ends. The CDR3 covers 12 residues. CDR3 loop: CASQQTLDGYTF. CDR3 sequence (DNA): TGTGCCAGCCAACAGACTCTCGATGGCTACACCTTC.

This clonotype was counted ten times or more. The V gene is TRBV29-1, the J gene TRBJ2-3; 7 nucleotides align to TRBD1. The length of the CDR3 is 12 residues. The germline V gene encodes CDR1 SQVTM and CDR2 ANQGSEA. The trim removed 6 bases at V and 4 bases at J, leaving 4 bases unmatched. CDR3 sequence: CSVQQGSDTQYF. The CDR3 DNA sequence: TGCAGCGTACAACAGGGGTCAGATACGCAGTATTTT.

The chain uses TRBV2 and TRBJ1-1; tentative D call: TRBD1 (6 bases). This CDR3 region has 16 residues. Trimming took off 6 bases at V and 1 base at J, with 18 bases between the two ends. Per germline, CDR1 SNHLY and CDR2 FYNNEI. The CDR3 protein is CASRGGAARTNTEAFF. CDR3 bases: TGTGCCAGCAGGGGGGGGGCAGCCCGAACGAACACTGAAGCTTTCTTT. Full variable domain (outside the CDR3, taken from reference TRBV2 and TRBJ1-1): EPEVTQTPSHQVTQMGQEVILRCVPISNHLYFYWYRQILGQKVEFLVSFYNNEISEKSEIFDDQFSVERPDGSNFTLKIRSTKLEDSAMYFCASRGGAARTNTEAFFGQGTRLTVV.

The chain carries TRBV7-2 and TRBJ2-7, with 8 bases lining up with TRBD2. J lost 2 bases, V lost 6 bases, and 6 bases had no gene match. The CDR3 has 14 amino acids. Germline values: CDR1 SGHTA, CDR2 FQGNSA. CDR3 nucleotide sequence: TGTGCCAGCAGACCTCTCGGGGGGGCCTACGAGCAGTACTTC. Its protein product is CASRPLGGAYEQYF.

As concerns this clonotype: A much larger clone differs from this one at a single base, so this may be a read error. This chain links TRBV6-5 with TRBJ1-2, with TRBD1 matching 10 bases. This CDR3 contains 14 residues. Germline V CDR1 and CDR2: MNHEY, SVGAGI. The CDR3 sequence: CACRPPGQGNGYTF. DNA of the CDR3: TGTGCCTGCAGGCCTCCGGGACAGGGGAATGGCTACACCTTC.

The chain combines TRBV30 with TRBJ2-7, with D unclear. V lost 2 bases to trimming and J lost 3 bases, with 11 bases between them. The CDR3 is 13 amino acids. Germline V gene data show CDR1 as GTSNPN and CDR2 as SVGIG (reference sequence). CDR3 sequence: CAWSPPPFYEQYF. The CDR3 nucleotides are TGTGCCTGGAGTCCGCCACCCTTCTACGAGCAGTACTTC.

The chain combines TRBV20-1 with TRBJ1-5, with 7 bases aligning to TRBD1. TRBJ2-3 explains the end of the DNA better; the J call may be wrong. This CDR3 has 14 residues. Germline V gene data show CDR1 as DFQATT and CDR2 as SNEGSKA (reference sequence). The CDR3 nucleotides read TGCAGGGAGACAGGGCCCAACCGTAATCAGCCCCAGTATTTT. Residues: CRETGPNRNQPQYF.

The chain carries TRBV30 and TRBJ2-2; no reliable D call. V dropped 1 base and J dropped 7 bases, with 4 bases sitting between them. The CDR3 is 11 residues long. Germline loops: CDR1 GTSNPN, CDR2 SVGIG (reference sequence). The CDR3 protein is CAWSASGELFF. The CDR3 DNA is TGTGCCTGGAGTGCCAGCGGGGAGCTGTTTTTT.

V is TRBV6-6 and J is TRBJ2-4; D remains unclear. Germline lookup yields CDR1 MNHNY and CDR2 SVGAGI (reference sequence). The CDR3 is made up of 11 amino acids. V lost 3 bases and J lost 7, with 4 bases in between. The CDR3 loop reads CASSYGNIQYF. Written as DNA, the CDR3 is TGTGCCAGCAGTTATGGGAACATTCAGTACTTC.